This TCR beta chain comes out of a study of identifying expanded T cells in peripheral blood. V gave up 2 bases and J gave up 3 bases, with 13 bases separating them. Germline lookup yields CDR1 SEHNR and CDR2 FQNEAQ (reference sequence). The CDR3 spans 15 residues. Study results and caveats: Across healthy donors, higher total template counts meant significantly greater approximately two-week count variance. Technical replicates showed roughly 1.2 changed clones; two weeks 15 to 20; four weeks 19.

The table came from immunoSEQ multiplex PCR; TCRdb's copy has only in-frame clones and leaves some out. Of under 110,000 clones listed, roughly 89% are singletons. This clone was observed a single time. Its target is not known. This clonotype was obtained from a person between 18 and 75 years old in good health. The chain carries TRBV7-9 and TRBJ1-1, with unresolved D. Sequenced input: blood. CDR3 sequence: CASSLSPGEDTEAFF. The DNA of the CDR3 is TGTGCCAGCAGCTTATCCCCAGGAGAGGACACTGAAGCTTTCTTT. The full variable domain, rest sourced from reference TRBV7-9 and TRBJ1-1, is DTGVSQNPRHKITKRGQNVTFRCDPISEHNRLYWYRQTLGQGPEFLTYFQNEAQLEKSRLLSDRFSAERPKGSFSTLEIQRTEQGDSAMYLCASSLSPGEDTEAFFGQGTRLTVV.